The next 32 T cell receptor beta chains were all read from a single sample in a study of blood T cell repertoires in COVID-19 (dated by TCRdb to the early 2020s). Receptors were amplified or captured by the immunoSEQ multiplex PCR assay. Here the immuneACCESS table is served through TCRdb, limited to in-frame sequences with V and J called. Missing clones are a known gap in these copies; in checked studies unresolved V genes cover under half, and the rest lacks a known reason. Recorded for this sample are 200,000 to 250,000 clones; roughly 90% of them occurred a single time. Jointly, the top ten make up about 2.2% of the sample. The sequencing input was peripheral blood. The receptor set was obtained from a man aged 30-40 years who had recovered from COVID-19.

V gene TRBV2 combines with J gene TRBJ2-7, with D possibly TRBD2 on 6 matching bases. Trimming shortened V by 0 bases and J by 1 base, and 13 bases separated the two germline ends. The germline gives CDR1 SNHLY, CDR2 FYNNEI. This CDR3 spans 16 amino acids. In DNA form, the CDR3 reads TGTGCCAGCAGTGAAGCGCTTCGGGGGTCGTCCTACGAGCAGTACTTC. It encodes CASSEALRGSSYEQYF.

This sequence joins TRBV5-5 and TRBJ2-5, with 7 positions matching TRBD2. Germline loops: CDR1 SGHKS, CDR2 YYEKEE (reference sequence). Losses at the gene ends were 4 bases for V and 4 bases for J; bases not matched to a gene: 7. CDR3 length: 14 residues. The CDR3 sequence is CASSVVLAVETQYF. CDR3 coding DNA: TGTGCCAGCAGCGTGGTCCTAGCGGTAGAGACCCAGTACTTC.

The J gene is TRBJ1-6, the V gene TRBV7-8; 8 bases align to TRBD1. CDR1 is SGHVS, CDR2 FQNEAQ, per germline. V lost 5 bases, J lost 7 bases, and 13 bases stayed unmatched. The CDR3 length is 17 residues. The CDR3 coding sequence is TGTGCCAGCAGCGAAAGAGGCTCGGCAGGGGGCAATTCACCCCTCCACTTT. It codes for CASSERGSAGGNSPLHF. Full variable domain (missing parts from reference TRBV7-8 and TRBJ1-6): GAGVSQSPRYKVAKRGQDVALRCDPISGHVSLFWYQQALGQGPEFLTYFQNEAQLDKSGLPSDRFFAERPEGSVSTLKIQRTQQEDSAVYLCASSERGSAGGNSPLHFGNGTRLTVT.

The chain links TRBV30 to TRBJ1-5; D gene ambiguous. Germline V gene lookup returns CDR1 GTSNPN and CDR2 SVGIG (reference sequence). The CDR3 runs to 15 residues. Trimming stripped 3 bases from V and 0 bases from J, with 12 bases between. The DNA for the CDR3 is TGTGCCTGGAGCCTTACTACAAGTAGCAATCAGCCCCAGCATTTT. Encoded protein: CAWSLTTSSNQPQHF.

Only a few counts were recorded for this clone. The rearrangement links TRBV10-1 to TRBJ1-2, with a weak D call TRBD1 (5 bases). V gave up 6 bases and J gave up 5 bases, with 16 bases separating them. Per the germline V gene, CDR1 is WNHNN and CDR2 is SYGVQD (reference sequence). This CDR3 has 14 amino acids. The CDR3 region is CASSAGPGGYGYTF. The CDR3 DNA reads TGCGCCAGCAGCGCAGGGCCCGGGGGGTATGGCTACACCTTC.

This clone was recorded only once. This chain joins TRBV21-1 and TRBJ2-7; no check of the table's D call, TRBD1, against the DNA was made. TRBV21-1 counts as a pseudogene. The CDR3 runs to 12 residues. The CDR3 sequence is CTSSKGPIQQYF. For the CDR3, the DNA is TGTACCAGCAGCAAAGGGCCGATCCAGCAGTACTTC.

This chain joins TRBV19 and TRBJ2-1, with 8 bases fitting TRBD2. The CDR3 has 15 amino acids. Germline lookup yields CDR1 LNHDA and CDR2 SQIVND (reference sequence). The ends lost 3 bases at V and 8 bases at J; junction bases unmatched: 9. The CDR3 DNA reads TGTGCCAGTAGTATTGTCAGCGGGGGTAGGGATGAGCAGTTCTTC. Amino acids: CASSIVSGGRDEQFF.

The sample holds a few counts of this clone. The chain links TRBV3-1 (or the pseudogene TRBV3-2) to TRBJ1-5; 7 bases are shared with TRBD1. Germline assignment: CDR1 LGHDT and CDR2 YNNKEL (reference sequence). The V and J ends lost 2 bases and 7 bases, in that order; junction bases with no gene match: 20. The CDR3 extends over 19 amino acids. The CDR3 sequence is CASSQRPDYRGASSQPQHF. The CDR3 DNA reads as TGTGCCAGCAGCCAACGACCCGATTACAGGGGAGCATCGAGCCAGCCCCAGCATTTT.

V and J are TRBV5-1 and TRBJ1-2; 11 nucleotides line up with TRBD1. V was pared by 3 bases and J by 5 bases, with 6 bases of the junction left unmatched. Germline V gene data show CDR1 as SGHRS and CDR2 as YFSETQ. The CDR3 contains 15 residues. The CDR3 is CASSSGTGGVYGYTF. The CDR3 bases are TGCGCCAGCAGCTCCGGGACAGGGGGTGTATATGGCTACACCTTC.

The chain couples TRBV30 to TRBJ2-3; the D is unclear. The CDR3 extends over 17 amino acids. Per germline, CDR1 GTSNPN and CDR2 SVGIG (reference sequence). Between the trimmed V and J ends, which lost 0 bases and 4 bases, there was a span of 20 bases. The CDR3 DNA reads TGTGCCTGGAGTGTACCCCCCCGGCCTCAGGTTCCAGATACGCAGTATTTT. Protein product: CAWSVPPRPQVPDTQYF.

This chain uses TRBV4-2 with TRBJ1-5, with D perhaps TRBD1 (5 bases). CDR1 and CDR2 (germline): LGHNA, YNFKEQ. This CDR3 region has 16 residues. V was clipped by 4 bases and J by 0 bases, with 13 bases between them. The CDR3 loop is CASSRTGDNSNQPQHF. CDR3 in DNA: TGTGCCAGCAGCCGAACAGGAGATAATAGCAATCAGCCCCAGCATTTT.

The chain uses TRBV30 and TRBJ2-3; 11 positions match TRBD2. J gave up 0 bases and V 2 bases, and 7 bases lay outside the gene matches. The CDR3 sequence is 17 residues long. The germline V gene encodes CDR1 GTSNPN and CDR2 SVGIG (reference sequence). The CDR3 DNA reads as TGTGCCTGGAGTAAGGGACTAGCGGACCCTAGCACAGATACGCAGTATTTT. This gives the protein CAWSKGLADPSTDTQYF.

This rearrangement joins TRBV4-1 to TRBJ2-7; 7 bases align to TRBD2. The V and J ends lost 0 bases and 2 bases, in that order; junction bases with no gene match: 10. CDR1 and CDR2 from the germline V gene are MGHRA and YSYEKL. The CDR3 length is 17 residues. CDR3 amino acids: CASSQDLWSGATYEQYF. The CDR3 DNA reads TGCGCCAGCAGCCAAGATCTTTGGAGCGGGGCGACCTACGAGCAGTACTTC.

The CDR3 here is CASSRLTDQETQYF. The CDR3 region has the DNA TGTGCCAGCTCACGTCTGACAGACCAAGAGACCCAGTACTTC. V and J are TRBV18 and TRBJ2-5, with D possibly matching TRBD1 (5 bases). V was clipped by 4 bases and J by 0 bases, with 9 bases between them. Germline loops: CDR1 KGHSH, CDR2 LQKENI. This CDR3 comprises 14 residues.

The chain joins TRBV2 to TRBJ2-5; D perhaps matches TRBD1 (6 bases). V was shortened by 2 bases and J by 2 bases, with 9 bases between the two germline ends. This CDR3 is 14 amino acids long. The germline gives CDR1 SNHLY, CDR2 FYNNEI. CDR3 sequence reads: CASSENTGQETQYF. In nucleotides, the CDR3 is TGTGCCAGCAGTGAAAATACAGGGCAAGAGACCCAGTACTTC. Drawing the rest from reference TRBV2 and TRBJ2-5, the complete variable domain is EPEVTQTPSHQVTQMGQEVILRCVPISNHLYFYWYRQILGQKVEFLVSFYNNEISEKSEIFDDQFSVERPDGSNFTLKIRSTKLEDSAMYFCASSENTGQETQYFGPGTRLLVL.

The J gene is TRBJ1-2, the V gene TRBV7-6; D uncertain. Deletions cut 4 bases from V and 5 bases from J, with 14 bases between. This CDR3 is 14 amino acids long. Germline-derived CDR1 and CDR2 are SGHVS and FNYEAQ. The CDR3 loop reads CASSSPNEVYGYTF. CDR3 coding DNA: TGTGCCAGCAGCTCACCAAATGAGGTTTATGGCTACACCTTC.

The J gene is TRBJ1-5, the V gene TRBV6-6, with 7 bases aligning to TRBD1. Germline V gene data show CDR1 as MNHNY and CDR2 as SVGAGI (reference sequence). The CDR3 is 16 residues long. J was trimmed by 1 base and V by 0 bases; bases with no gene match: 3. CDR3 residues: CASSYSRQGSNQPQHF. CDR3 in DNA: TGTGCCAGCAGTTACTCCCGACAGGGAAGCAATCAGCCCCAGCATTTT.

The chain carries TRBV24-1 and TRBJ2-1; possible D gene TRBD1, 6 bases. V shed 4 bases and J shed 11 bases, with 8 bases lying between them. Germline assignment: CDR1 KGHDR and CDR2 SFDVKD. This CDR3 region has 11 residues. The CDR3 DNA reads TGTGCCACCAGTGAGGGGGCGCAGCAGTTCTTC. Amino acids: CATSEGAQQFF.

CDR3 nucleotides: TGTGCCAGCAGCCAGGGCGGACAGGGAGTGAACACTGAAGCTTTCTTT. Translating gives CASSQGGQGVNTEAFF. This chain connects TRBV3-1 (or the pseudogene TRBV3-2) to TRBJ1-1; 8 bases line up with TRBD1. V lost 3 bases and J lost 0; bases outside the gene matches: 6. The V gene's germline CDR1 is LGHDT and CDR2 YNNKEL (reference sequence). CDR3 length: 16 amino acids.

V usage is TRBV6-5 and J usage is TRBJ1-1; TRBD1 agrees at 8 bases. The CDR3 extends over 16 amino acids. Per germline, CDR1 MNHEY and CDR2 SVGAGI. After removal of 2 bases from V and 1 base from J, the junction contained 6 bases not matched to a gene. Written as DNA, the CDR3 is TGTGCCAGCAGTTACGCTGCCGGGACAGGGAACACTGAAGCTTTCTTT. The encoded protein is CASSYAAGTGNTEAFF.

The chain recombines TRBV10-1 with TRBJ1-4; no clear D. The V gene lost 4 bases and the J gene lost 2 bases, with 8 bases spanning the gap. The CDR3 extends over 14 amino acids. Looked up from germline, CDR1 is WNHNN and CDR2 is SYGVQD (reference sequence). CDR3 protein: CASSAGSTNEKLFF. The CDR3 region has the DNA TGCGCCAGCAGTGCGGGGTCGACTAATGAAAAACTGTTTTTT.

The genes are TRBV27 and TRBJ1-2; TRBD1 might be the D (5 bases). The CDR3 runs 14 residues. Germline V gene lookup returns CDR1 MNHEY and CDR2 SMNVEV (reference sequence). V was clipped by 7 bases and J by 8 bases, with 20 bases between them. The CDR3 sequence is CASKMNWGAGGYTF. CDR3 DNA sequence: TGTGCCAGCAAAATGAACTGGGGCGCCGGGGGCTACACCTTC.

The chain recombines TRBV5-1 with TRBJ2-1; 10 nucleotides match TRBD1. Trimming at V came to 4 bases and at J to 5 bases, leaving 6 bases not matched to a gene. CDR1 is SGHRS and CDR2 is YFSETQ in the germline V gene. The CDR3 covers 15 residues. In DNA, the CDR3 is TGCGCCAGCAGCGGGGGACAGGGGAAGGACAATGAGCAGTTCTTC. Protein sequence: CASSGGQGKDNEQFF.

The chain joins TRBV15 to TRBJ2-6, with no clear D. V was pared by 3 bases and J by 1 base, with 4 bases between. Germline CDR1 LNHNV, CDR2 YYDKDF (reference sequence). The CDR3 covers 14 residues. CDR3 amino acids: CATSSPSGANVLTF. In DNA, the CDR3 is TGTGCCACCAGCAGTCCTTCTGGGGCCAACGTCCTGACTTTC.

This clone appeared a single time. The chain couples TRBV7-2 to TRBJ1-1; 9 nucleotides match TRBD1. V lost 2 bases and J lost 4; bases outside the gene matches: 5. This CDR3 is built from 15 residues. Germline values: CDR1 SGHTA, CDR2 FQGNSA. Here the CDR3 reads CASSLKGDRVTEAFF. DNA of the CDR3: TGTGCCAGCAGCTTAAAAGGGGACAGGGTCACTGAAGCTTTCTTT. Supplemented by reference TRBV7-2 and TRBJ1-1, the full variable domain reads GAGVSQSPSNKVTEKGKDVELRCDPISGHTALYWYRQSLGQGLEFLIYFQGNSAPDKSGLPSDRFSAERTGGSVSTLTIQRTQQEDSAVYLCASSLKGDRVTEAFFGQGTRLTVV.

The rearrangement uses TRBV28 and TRBJ2-7; 8 bases match TRBD2. Germline CDR1 and CDR2: MDHEN and SYDVKM. V was clipped by 5 bases and J by 2 bases; unmatched bases: 5. CDR3 size: 14 residues. The CDR3 DNA reads TGTGCCAGCAGTCCGGGAGGGGCCACCTACGAGCAGTACTTC. Its protein product is CASSPGGATYEQYF.

The chain uses TRBV27 and TRBJ1-5; 10 bases agree with TRBD1. Germline values: CDR1 MNHEY, CDR2 SMNVEV (reference sequence). This CDR3 comprises 14 residues. Trimming removed 6 bases from V and 6 bases from J; junction bases left unmatched: 5. In nucleotides, the CDR3 is TGTGCCAGCAGGGGGACAGGGGTTACTCAGCCCCAGCATTTT. Residues: CASRGTGVTQPQHF.

The chain carries TRBV5-3 and TRBJ1-5; TRBD1 matches 7 bases. TRBV5-3 counts as an open reading frame of uncertain function. The CDR3 sequence is 14 residues long. V gave up 5 bases and J gave up 2 bases; unmatched junction bases: 4. CDR3 coding DNA: TGTGCCAGAAGGAGACAGGGCGGCAATCAGCCCCAGCATTTT. Encoded protein: CARRRQGGNQPQHF.

This chain connects TRBV9 to TRBJ1-2; 10 bases agree with TRBD1. Looked up from germline, CDR1 is SGDLS and CDR2 is YYNGEE. V gave up 3 bases and J gave up 6 bases; unmatched junction bases: 8. The CDR3 loop spans 15 amino acids. CDR3 amino acids: CASSDRLGQGDGYTF. The CDR3 DNA reads TGTGCCAGCAGCGATAGACTCGGACAGGGGGATGGCTACACCTTC. The variable domain in full, completed from reference TRBV9 and TRBJ1-2, reads DSGVTQTPKHLITATGQRVTLRCSPRSGDLSVYWYQQSLDQGLQFLIQYYNGEERAKGNILERFSAQQFPDLHSELNLSSLELGDSALYFCASSDRLGQGDGYTFGSGTRLTVV.

The V and J genes are TRBV6-6 and TRBJ2-7; D is possibly TRBD2 (6 bases). V was shortened by 4 bases and J by 7 bases, with 11 bases between the two germline ends. This CDR3 spans 12 amino acids. Per germline, CDR1 MNHNY and CDR2 SVGAGI (reference sequence). The CDR3 protein is CASSWEEGEQYF. The CDR3 nucleotides read TGTGCCAGCAGTTGGGAGGAGGGGGAGCAGTACTTC.

The gene calls are TRBV2 and TRBJ1-5; 11 bases match TRBD1. This CDR3 has 15 residues. The V gene's germline CDR1 is SNHLY and CDR2 FYNNEI. Losses at the gene ends were 4 bases for V and 6 bases for J; bases not matched to a gene: 5. The CDR3 DNA reads as TGTGCCAGCAGTGGGACAGGGGGCGCCGGTCAGCCCCAGCATTTT. The encoded protein is CASSGTGGAGQPQHF.

V and J are TRBV7-9 and TRBJ2-1; weak D call: TRBD2 (6 bases). V lost 1 base, J lost 3 bases, and 13 bases lay in between. Germline V gene lookup returns CDR1 SEHNR and CDR2 FQNEAQ (reference sequence). The CDR3 sequence is 16 residues long. CDR3 coding DNA: TGTGCCAGCAGCTTAGATATAGCGGCTGGCTACAATGAGCAGTTCTTC. Translation gives CASSLDIAAGYNEQFF.